A single sample is the source of the 17 T cell receptor beta chains below, sequenced in a study of cytomegalovirus exposure and HLA in healthy donors. In the PCR, 60 Vbeta and 13 Jbeta primers were used. Profiling relied on immunoSEQ multiplex PCR, and the TCRdb table lists in-frame clones only, not all of them. Of 95,000 to 150,000 clones in the sample, over 60% were seen once. The sample consisted of PBMCs. Receptors originate from a woman in her forties in good health and CMV-seropositive.

This clone was seen just once. V gene TRBV12-2 combines with J gene TRBJ2-7; the DNA was not used to check the table's D call, TRBD1. TRBV12-2 counts as a pseudogene. The CDR3 runs 17 residues. CDR3 in amino acids: CASRCGTTGTGVHEQYF. CDR3 DNA sequence: TGTGCAAGTCGCTGTGGGACCACCGGGACAGGGGTACACGAGCAGTACTTC.

This clone was recorded a few times. The chain has TRBV28 and TRBJ1-6, with 7 bases fitting TRBD1. This CDR3 contains 14 residues. Germline V gene lookup returns CDR1 MDHEN and CDR2 SYDVKM. Trimming at V came to 4 bases and at J to 5 bases, leaving 2 bases not matched to a gene. The CDR3 nucleotides read TGTGCCAGCAGTTCAGGACAGGATAATTCACCCCTCCACTTT. Translating it yields CASSSGQDNSPLHF.

The chain carries TRBV5-4 and TRBJ2-7, with D maybe TRBD1 (8 bases). There are 14 residues in the CDR3. Per the germline V gene, CDR1 is SGHNT and CDR2 is YYREEE (reference sequence). V was cut by 1 base and J by 3 bases, with 11 bases left in between. This CDR3 is CASSLTGGGYEQYF. Written as DNA, the CDR3 is TGTGCCAGCAGCTTGACAGGGGGGGGCTACGAGCAGTACTTC. Supplemented by reference TRBV5-4 and TRBJ2-7, the full variable domain reads ETGVTQSPTHLIKTRGQQVTLRCSSQSGHNTVSWYQQALGQGPQFIFQYYREEENGRGNFPPRFSGLQFPNYSSELNVNALELDDSALYLCASSLTGGGYEQYFGPGTRLTVT.

V usage is TRBV4-1 and J usage is TRBJ2-7, with D perhaps matching TRBD1 (5 bases). From germline, CDR1 is MGHRA and CDR2 YSYEKL. Trimming stripped 0 bases from V and 2 bases from J, with 8 bases between. This CDR3 has 14 residues. The CDR3 DNA reads as TGCGCCAGCAGCCAAGAATCCAGGGCCTACGAGCAGTACTTC. Residues: CASSQESRAYEQYF.

There are a few counts of this clone. The sample contains more than one DNA sequence encoding this CDR3. This chain joins TRBV18 and TRBJ1-2; 8 bases line up with TRBD1. The CDR3 is 14 amino acids. CDR1 is KGHSH and CDR2 is LQKENI in the germline V gene. V shed 0 bases and J 6 bases; nucleotides not matched to a gene: 3. The CDR3 region has the DNA TGTGCCAGCTCACCACCAGGACAGGGACATGGCTACACCTTC. Residues: CASSPPGQGHGYTF.

The gene calls are TRBV6-5 and TRBJ2-1; TRBD2 matches at 9 bases. The ends lost 5 bases at V and 5 bases at J; junction bases unmatched: 7. This CDR3 region has 15 residues. Germline CDR1 is MNHEY and CDR2 is SVGAGI. CDR3 region: CASSLGAGGDNEQFF. In DNA form, the CDR3 reads TGTGCCAGCAGTCTGGGAGCGGGGGGTGACAATGAGCAGTTCTTC.

The J gene is TRBJ2-7, the V gene TRBV10-1; possibly TRBD2 for D (6 bases). Germline lookup yields CDR1 WNHNN and CDR2 SYGVQD (reference sequence). The V end lost 10 bases, the J end lost 0 bases, and 19 bases lay between the germline ends. The CDR3 runs to 15 residues. The CDR3, as DNA: TGCGCCACTTCCCCCGGGACTGAGACCTCCTACGAGCAGTACTTC. It specifies CATSPGTETSYEQYF.

V is TRBV5-1 and J is TRBJ1-4; a possible D gene is TRBD1 (6 bases). The germline V gene has CDR1 SGHRS and CDR2 YFSETQ. V was shortened by 4 bases and J by 0 bases, with 10 bases between the two germline ends. CDR3 length: 15 amino acids. This CDR3 is CASSEDRTTNEKLFF. CDR3 sequence (DNA): TGCGCCAGCAGCGAAGACAGGACAACTAATGAAAAACTGTTTTTT.

This clone was counted ten times or more. The genes are TRBV6-1 and TRBJ2-6; TRBD1 is a possible D gene (6 bases). Germline V gene lookup returns CDR1 MNHNS and CDR2 SASEGT. V gave up 4 bases and J gave up 2 bases, with 15 bases separating them. This CDR3 region has 17 residues. The CDR3: CASSATDRFTGANVLTF. For the CDR3, the DNA is TGTGCCAGCAGTGCTACCGACAGGTTTACTGGGGCCAACGTCCTGACTTTC.

This clone has more than one count but fewer than ten. The genes are TRBV9 and TRBJ2-1; 8 bases map to TRBD2. Per germline, CDR1 SGDLS and CDR2 YYNGEE. This CDR3 is built from 15 residues. V lost 4 bases and J lost 7; bases outside the gene matches: 10. Written as DNA, the CDR3 is TGTGCCAGCAGCCCAGGAGGGACTAGTCGGAATGAGCAGTTCTTC. This gives the protein CASSPGGTSRNEQFF.

The V gene is TRBV11-2, the J gene TRBJ2-5; 9 nucleotides agree with TRBD2. CDR1 SGHAT and CDR2 FQNNGV come from the germline V gene. J lost 5 bases, V lost 0 bases, and 4 bases had no gene match. The CDR3 has 15 amino acids. Here the CDR3 reads CASSLEAGGGETQYF. The CDR3, as DNA: TGTGCCAGCAGCTTAGAAGCGGGAGGCGGGGAGACCCAGTACTTC.

The V and J genes are TRBV5-5 and TRBJ1-4, with 8 bases identical to TRBD1. CDR1 SGHKS and CDR2 YYEKEE come from the germline V gene (reference sequence). J lost 4 bases, V lost 4 bases, and 3 bases had no gene match. The CDR3 is 14 residues long. DNA of the CDR3: TGTGCCAGCAGCCTGGGACAGGTTAATGAAAAACTGTTTTTT. It yields the protein CASSLGQVNEKLFF.

The chain recombines TRBV29-1 with TRBJ1-2; 7 bases match TRBD1. V gave up 3 bases and J gave up 2 bases; unmatched junction bases: 21. CDR1 SQVTM and CDR2 ANQGSEA come from the germline V gene. The CDR3 runs 19 residues. The CDR3 nucleotides read TGCAGCGTTGAGCCGGGACTTATCAGGGGGTCCGACGGGAACTATGGCTACACCTTC. This translates into CSVEPGLIRGSDGNYGYTF.

In its sample, this clone was seen a few times. This chain links TRBV7-9 with TRBJ1-1; D remains unclear. The V and J ends lost 5 bases and 3 bases respectively, with 10 bases between them. The CDR3 length is 13 residues. CDR1 is SEHNR and CDR2 is FQNEAQ in the germline V gene (reference sequence). Here the CDR3 DNA reads TGTGCCAGCAGCGCCGGGTGGGACACTGAAGCTTTCTTT. Translation: CASSAGWDTEAFF. Full variable domain (rest looked up from reference TRBV7-9 and TRBJ1-1): DTGVSQNPRHKITKRGQNVTFRCDPISEHNRLYWYRQTLGQGPEFLTYFQNEAQLEKSRLLSDRFSAERPKGSFSTLEIQRTEQGDSAMYLCASSAGWDTEAFFGQGTRLTVV.

V and J are TRBV5-1 and TRBJ2-2; 7 bases align to TRBD2. The CDR3 totals 19 residues. The germline gives CDR1 SGHRS, CDR2 YFSETQ. The J segment lost 4 bases and the V segment lost 10 bases, leaving 25 bases of the junction unmatched. The CDR3 sequence: CASAPFTPQGLVSTGELFF. CDR3 in DNA: TGCGCCTCAGCACCCTTTACACCCCAAGGACTAGTATCCACCGGGGAGCTGTTTTTT.

This chain connects TRBV7-3 to TRBJ2-1, with 8 bases fitting TRBD2. This CDR3 contains 15 residues. Per the germline V gene, CDR1 is SGHTA and CDR2 is FQGTGA. With V trimmed by 2 bases and J by 5 bases, 5 bases remained unmatched. The CDR3 DNA sequence: TGTGCCAGCAGCTTAGGGACTAGGGGGGACAATGAGCAGTTCTTC. Protein product: CASSLGTRGDNEQFF. Drawing the rest from reference TRBV7-3 and TRBJ2-1, the complete variable domain is GAGVSQTPSNKVTEKGKYVELRCDPISGHTALYWYRQSLGQGPEFLIYFQGTGAADDSGLPNDRFFAVRPEGSVSTLKIQRTERGDSAVYLCASSLGTRGDNEQFFGPGTRLTVL.

The chain recombines TRBV7-9 with TRBJ2-3; tentative D call: TRBD2 (6 bases). V was trimmed by 6 bases and J by 0 bases, leaving 13 bases between them. The CDR3 spans 15 residues. CDR1 is SEHNR and CDR2 is FQNEAQ in the germline V gene (reference sequence). CDR3: CASSVGGESTDTQYF. The CDR3 DNA reads as TGTGCCAGCAGTGTCGGCGGGGAGAGCACAGATACGCAGTATTTT.